The 21 T cell receptor beta chains below were found in one sample sequenced in a study of PD-1 blockade in mismatch repair-deficient tumors (dated by TCRdb to 2016 to 2017). Library creation used the immunoSEQ multiplex PCR assay. The table was pulled from immuneACCESS by TCRdb, which kept in-frame rearrangements only. Such tables lose some clones; where checked, under half of the loss comes from unresolved V genes, and the rest has no known cause. For this sample there are under 150,000 clones; roughly 86% appear just once. Together, the top ten hold over 9.5% of the sample. The sequenced sample was peripheral blood, obtained approximately 69 weeks after starting pembrolizumab. Every receptor here comes from an adult with mismatch repair-deficient cancer.

V is TRBV28 and J is TRBJ2-1, with D possibly called TRBD1 or TRBD2 (5 bases each). The ends were cut back, 0 bases at V and 7 bases at J, with 13 bases in the middle. Germline values: CDR1 MDHEN, CDR2 SYDVKM. This CDR3 comprises 15 residues. The CDR3 region has the DNA TGTGCCAGCAGTTTATGGGGGGAGACGAAGAATGAGCAGTTCTTC. It yields the protein CASSLWGETKNEQFF.

The chain joins TRBV27 to TRBJ2-1, with D perhaps given as TRBD1 or TRBD2 (5 bases each). Germline assignment: CDR1 MNHEY and CDR2 SMNVEV (reference sequence). V gave up 10 bases and J gave up 5 bases, with 18 bases separating them. This CDR3 is built from 14 residues. The chain's CDR3 is CATSVIGTDNEQFF. Here the CDR3 DNA reads TGTGCCACCAGCGTTATCGGGACCGACAATGAGCAGTTCTTC.

This chain uses TRBV9 with TRBJ2-7; D is possibly TRBD1 (5 bases). V was shortened by 4 bases and J by 0 bases, with 14 bases between the two germline ends. This CDR3 has 15 residues. In germline, CDR1 is SGDLS, CDR2 YYNGEE. This CDR3 reads CASSPGARSSYEQYF. The DNA of the CDR3 is TGTGCCAGCAGCCCTGGGGCCCGGAGCTCCTACGAGCAGTACTTC. The full variable domain, in which reference TRBV9 and TRBJ2-7 provide the parts outside the CDR3, is DSGVTQTPKHLITATGQRVTLRCSPRSGDLSVYWYQQSLDQGLQFLIQYYNGEERAKGNILERFSAQQFPDLHSELNLSSLELGDSALYFCASSPGARSSYEQYFGPGTRLTVT.

V gene TRBV28 combines with J gene TRBJ1-2; D call uncertain. CDR3 length equals 13 residues. From germline, CDR1 is MDHEN and CDR2 SYDVKM. Trimming took 3 bases from V and 6 from J, leaving 11 bases between them. Here the CDR3 DNA reads TGTGCCAGCAGTTTTGACCGCTCCCATGGCTACACCTTC. Its protein product is CASSFDRSHGYTF.

The gene calls are TRBV27 and TRBJ2-1; D perhaps matches TRBD2 (6 bases). Germline V gene data show CDR1 as MNHEY and CDR2 as SMNVEV (reference sequence). V was shortened by 6 bases and J by 8 bases, with 17 bases between the two germline ends. The CDR3 totals 14 residues. The CDR3 sequence is CASRPRGGPYEQFF. CDR3 bases: TGTGCCAGCAGGCCTCGTGGAGGGCCCTATGAGCAGTTCTTC.

This clone was recorded only once. The chain combines TRBV7-8 with TRBJ2-7; the D gene is possibly TRBD2 (6 bases). The V gene lost 1 base and the J gene lost 2 bases, with 15 bases spanning the gap. The CDR3 has 16 residues. Germline V CDR1 and CDR2: SGHVS, FQNEAQ. The CDR3 spells CASSLVQWGETYEQYF. CDR3 nucleotides: TGTGCCAGCAGCTTAGTGCAGTGGGGGGAAACCTACGAGCAGTACTTC.

The V and J genes are TRBV18 and TRBJ2-2; D unclear. The CDR3 loop spans 14 amino acids. CDR1 KGHSH and CDR2 LQKENI come from the germline V gene. The ends were cut back, 0 bases at V and 6 bases at J, with 8 bases in the middle. CDR3 region: CASSPPERSGELFF. The CDR3, as DNA: TGTGCCAGCTCACCACCGGAGAGGTCCGGGGAGCTGTTTTTT.

V gene TRBV5-1 combines with J gene TRBJ2-3; D tentatively fits TRBD1 or TRBD2 (5 bases each). Trimming cost V 4 bases and J 6 bases, with 12 bases left between them. The V gene's germline CDR1 is SGHRS and CDR2 YFSETQ. The CDR3 covers 13 residues. In DNA form, the CDR3 reads TGCGCCAGCAGCCCCGGACGGGACGATACGCAGTATTTT. It codes for CASSPGRDDTQYF. Looking up the rest from reference TRBV5-1 and TRBJ2-3 gives the full variable domain: KAGVTQTPRYLIKTRGQQVTLSCSPISGHRSVSWYQQTPGQGLQFLFEYFSETQRNKGNFPGRFSGRQFSNSRSEMNVSTLELGDSALYLCASSPGRDDTQYFGPGTRLTVL.

CDR3 sequence reads: CASSFRLAGGELFF. The CDR3 bases are TGTGCCAGCAGTTTTCGACTAGCTGGGGGGGAGCTGTTTTTT. J is TRBJ2-2 and V is TRBV28, with 7 bases fitting TRBD2. The CDR3 length is 14 residues. The J segment lost 8 bases and the V segment lost 3 bases, leaving 6 bases of the junction unmatched. Germline V CDR1 and CDR2: MDHEN, SYDVKM.

V usage is TRBV7-9 and J usage is TRBJ1-1, with a possible D match to TRBD1 (6 bases). Germline CDR1 and CDR2: SEHNR and FQNEAQ (reference sequence). The CDR3 has 14 residues. Deletions cut 4 bases from V and 5 bases from J, with 14 bases between. CDR3 amino acids: CASSSAGVRTEAFF. The CDR3 DNA reads TGTGCCAGCAGCTCCGCAGGGGTTCGGACTGAAGCTTTCTTT.

V is TRBV2 and J is TRBJ2-1; D unresolved. Germline-derived CDR1 and CDR2 are SNHLY and FYNNEI. CDR3 size: 16 residues. The ends were cut back, 1 base at V and 6 bases at J, with 16 bases in the middle. This chain's CDR3 is CASSEGSLLGGNEQFF. CDR3 DNA sequence: TGTGCCAGCAGTGAAGGTTCGTTGCTCGGCGGCAATGAGCAGTTCTTC.

The V and J genes are TRBV5-4 and TRBJ2-3, with 11 bases aligning to TRBD2. CDR3 size: 15 residues. CDR1 is SGHNT and CDR2 is YYREEE in the germline V gene (reference sequence). Trimming took 0 bases from V and 4 from J; bases not matched to a gene: 1. The CDR3: CASSLELAGADTQYF. In DNA form, the CDR3 reads TGTGCCAGCAGCTTGGAACTAGCGGGAGCAGATACGCAGTATTTT.

This clone came up many times. The chain employs TRBV7-3 and TRBJ2-5; D is ambiguous. The germline CDR1 and CDR2 sequences are SGHTA and FQGTGA. The V end was cut by 1 base, the J end by 1 base, with 4 bases between. The CDR3 is 13 residues long. CDR3 bases: TGTGCCAGCAGCTTAAGCCTCCAAGAGACCCAGTACTTC. Translation gives CASSLSLQETQYF.

The chain combines TRBV28 with TRBJ1-2; tentative D call: TRBD1 (6 bases). Germline lookup yields CDR1 MDHEN and CDR2 SYDVKM. V lost 4 bases, J lost 3 bases, and 15 bases lay in between. The CDR3 length is 15 residues. The CDR3 loop reads CASSSATGSDYGYTF. The CDR3 bases are TGTGCCAGCAGTTCTGCTACAGGGTCCGACTATGGCTACACCTTC.

This rearrangement joins TRBV29-1 to TRBJ2-7; TRBD2 agrees at 12 bases. Germline loops: CDR1 SQVTM, CDR2 ANQGSEA. CDR3 length: 13 amino acids. V was pared by 4 bases and J by 9 bases, with 7 bases of the junction left unmatched. As DNA, the CDR3 is TGCAGCGTTGCGTCTAGCGGGAGGGTTGGGCAGTACTTC. It codes for CSVASSGRVGQYF.

The chain is built from TRBV27 and TRBJ2-2; D possibly uses TRBD1 or TRBD2 (5 bases each). Trimming took off 10 bases at V and 2 bases at J, with 20 bases between the two ends. CDR1 is MNHEY, CDR2 SMNVEV, per germline (reference sequence). CDR3 length: 16 amino acids. CDR3 DNA: TGTGCCACCAATAAAAGACGGGGCGGAAACACCGGGGAGCTGTTTTTT. Translated: CATNKRRGGNTGELFF.

This clone was observed a few times. This rearrangement joins TRBV7-9 to TRBJ2-1, with no clear D. V shed 8 bases and J shed 0 bases, with 5 bases lying between them. CDR1 SEHNR and CDR2 FQNEAQ come from the germline V gene (reference sequence). The CDR3 contains 12 residues. CDR3 in amino acids: CASAVSYNEQFF. The CDR3, as DNA: TGTGCCAGCGCGGTCTCCTACAATGAGCAGTTCTTC.

The chain is built from TRBV11-2 and TRBJ1-1; the D gene is possibly TRBD1 (5 bases). The germline V gene encodes CDR1 SGHAT and CDR2 FQNNGV. The CDR3 sequence is 13 residues long. Trimming shortened V by 5 bases and J by 4 bases, and 11 bases separated the two germline ends. The CDR3 DNA sequence: TGTGCCAGCAGCCCAGGGTCCGCCACTGAAGCTTTCTTT. Amino acid sequence: CASSPGSATEAFF.

The J gene is TRBJ2-7, the V gene TRBV5-5; D gene ambiguous. CDR3 size: 11 residues. CDR1 is SGHKS and CDR2 is YYEKEE in the germline V gene (reference sequence). V lost 3 bases and J 5 bases, leaving 6 bases between the germline ends. For the CDR3, the DNA is TGTGCCAGCAGCTCGATAAACGAGCAGTACTTC. It is translated as CASSSINEQYF.

The chain joins TRBV30 to TRBJ1-2; D gene uncertain. Trimming left V 0 bases short and J 7 bases short, with 9 bases between. The CDR3 has 12 residues. Germline assignment: CDR1 GTSNPN and CDR2 SVGIG (reference sequence). The CDR3 reads CAWSVVEIGYTF. The CDR3 DNA sequence: TGTGCCTGGAGTGTAGTCGAGATTGGCTACACCTTC. Using reference TRBV30 and TRBJ1-2 for the parts outside the CDR3, the full variable domain is SQTIHQWPATLVQPVGSPLSLECTVEGTSNPNLYWYRQAAGRGLQLLFYSVGIGQISSEVPQNLSASRPQDRQFILSSKKLLLSDSGFYLCAWSVVEIGYTFGSGTRLTVV.

This chain connects TRBV7-9 to TRBJ2-1, with TRBD2 as a possible D gene (6 bases). V shed 4 bases and J shed 12 bases, with 19 bases lying between them. Germline CDR1 is SEHNR and CDR2 is FQNEAQ (reference sequence). CDR3 length: 14 residues. CDR3: CASSYLERGGGQFF. Here the CDR3 DNA reads TGTGCCAGCAGCTACCTGGAGAGGGGAGGTGGGCAGTTCTTC.